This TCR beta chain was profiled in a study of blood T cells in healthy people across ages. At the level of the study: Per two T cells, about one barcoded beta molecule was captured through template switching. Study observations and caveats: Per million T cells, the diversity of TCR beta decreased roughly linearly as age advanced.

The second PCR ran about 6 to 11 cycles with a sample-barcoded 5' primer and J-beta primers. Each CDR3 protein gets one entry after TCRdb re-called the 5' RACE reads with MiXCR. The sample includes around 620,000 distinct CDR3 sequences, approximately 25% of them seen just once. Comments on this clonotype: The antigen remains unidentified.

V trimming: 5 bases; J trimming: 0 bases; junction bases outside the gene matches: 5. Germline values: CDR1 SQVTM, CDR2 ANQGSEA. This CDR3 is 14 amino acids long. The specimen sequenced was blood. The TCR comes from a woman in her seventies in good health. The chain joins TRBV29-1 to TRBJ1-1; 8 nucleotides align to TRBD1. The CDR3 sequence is CSVRQGRVNTEAFF. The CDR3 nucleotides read TGCAGCGTTCGACAGGGGCGGGTGAACACTGAAGCTTTCTTT.